The clone carrying this T cell receptor (beta chain) came up a few times. Its antigen is unidentified. The ends were cut back, 0 bases at V and 5 bases at J, with 11 bases in the middle. This CDR3 comprises 15 residues. The germline V gene has CDR1 WNHNN and CDR2 SYGVQD (reference sequence). All donors came from Russia, were Caucasian and healthy, and spanned ages about 6 to 90. The data were taken from a study of blood T cells in healthy people across ages. General observations from the study: Calculation of diversity from one million T cells yielded estimates considered to be underestimates.

A second about 6 to 11 cycle PCR used barcoded and J-beta primers. TCRdb fed the 5' RACE reads into MiXCR, producing one record per CDR3 protein. The sample holds about 800,000 distinct CDR3 sequences, around 50% seen once. This receptor was obtained from an older man in good health. Input material: blood. V usage is TRBV10-1 and J usage is TRBJ2-1; D not certain. This CDR3 reads CASSESIRVNNEQFF. The DNA of the CDR3 is TGCGCCAGCAGTGAGTCTATTCGGGTTAACAATGAGCAGTTCTTC.